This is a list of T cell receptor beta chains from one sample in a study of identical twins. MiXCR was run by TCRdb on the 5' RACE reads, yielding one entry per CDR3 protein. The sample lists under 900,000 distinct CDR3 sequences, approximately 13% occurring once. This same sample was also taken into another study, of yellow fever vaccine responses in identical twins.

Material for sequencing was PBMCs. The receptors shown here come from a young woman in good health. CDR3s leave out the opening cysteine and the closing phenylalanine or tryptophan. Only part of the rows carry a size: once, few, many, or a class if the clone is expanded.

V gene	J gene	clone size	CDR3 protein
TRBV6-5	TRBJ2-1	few	ASSYITGAYNEQF
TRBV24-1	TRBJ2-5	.	ATSDPSTSAETQY
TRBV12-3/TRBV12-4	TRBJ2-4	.	ASSPEGALAKNIQY
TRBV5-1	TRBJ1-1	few	ASSEDRGQNMNTEAF
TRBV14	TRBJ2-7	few	ASSQNRRSEQY
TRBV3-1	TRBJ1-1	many	ASSQGTTEAF
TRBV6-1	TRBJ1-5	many	ASSVGTGNQPQH
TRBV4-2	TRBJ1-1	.	ASSQGRRPGAF
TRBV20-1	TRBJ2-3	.	SARAQGKAGGRTDTQY
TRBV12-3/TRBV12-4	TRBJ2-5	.	ASSSGHNQETQY
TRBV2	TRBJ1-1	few	ASIPPGQGNMNTEAF
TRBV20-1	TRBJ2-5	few	SARPNRTGEVETQY
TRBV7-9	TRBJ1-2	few	ASSLVLGDSGYT
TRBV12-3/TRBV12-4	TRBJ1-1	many	ASSPGTVGNWNTEAF
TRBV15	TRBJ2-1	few	ATSRDATSGSFHEQF
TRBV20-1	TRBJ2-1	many	SARTGWNEQF
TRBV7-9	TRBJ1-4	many	ASSYDRGTNEKLF
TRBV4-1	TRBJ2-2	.	ASSHPGPTGELF
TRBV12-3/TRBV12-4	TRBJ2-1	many	ASRRGNEQF
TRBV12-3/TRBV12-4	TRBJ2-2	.	ASSLMSGGTGELF
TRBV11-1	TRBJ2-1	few	ASSDRDSSYNEQF
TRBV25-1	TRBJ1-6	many	ASSESQGPLGSPLH
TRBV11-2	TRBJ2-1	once	ASSLVDRVGNEQF
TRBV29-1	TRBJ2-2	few	SVLTSGTGELF
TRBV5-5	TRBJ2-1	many	ASSSPQRGNEQF
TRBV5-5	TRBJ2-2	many	ASSLGPTGELF
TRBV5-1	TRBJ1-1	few	ASSGDRGATEAF
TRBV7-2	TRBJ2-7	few	ASSLAGTSAYEQY
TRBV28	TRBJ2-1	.	ASCGGRALNNEQF
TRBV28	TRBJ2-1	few	ASSTHPEQF
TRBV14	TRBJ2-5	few	ARPGLGQETQY
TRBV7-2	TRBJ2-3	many	ASSLTLAGGTQY
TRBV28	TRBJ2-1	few	ASSAEVGVYYEQF
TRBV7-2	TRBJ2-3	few	ASEQGFLTDTQY
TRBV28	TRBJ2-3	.	ASSYDPPSTDTQY
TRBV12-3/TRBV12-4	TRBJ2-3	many	ASSLAGRDTQY
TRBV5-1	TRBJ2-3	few	ASSLGTGLTADTQY
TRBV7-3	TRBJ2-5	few	ASSPKGTGGQETQY
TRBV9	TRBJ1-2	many	ASSVGQDYGYT
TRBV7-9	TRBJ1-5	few	ASSFGKGDQPQH
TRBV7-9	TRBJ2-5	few	ASSFVGETQY
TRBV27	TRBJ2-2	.	ASSPAGANTGELF
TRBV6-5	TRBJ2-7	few	ASSLAGGSGEQY
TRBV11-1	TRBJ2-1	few	ASSVHRGPFNEQF
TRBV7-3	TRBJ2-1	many	ASSFGQGDNEQF
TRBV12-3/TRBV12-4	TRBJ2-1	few	ASSFVTGRGNEQF
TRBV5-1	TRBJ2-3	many	ASSSGPSTDTQY
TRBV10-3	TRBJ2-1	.	AIAGTSNNEQF
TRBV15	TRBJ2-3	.	ATSRDTNLDTQY
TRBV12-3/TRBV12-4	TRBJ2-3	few	ASSPEYASTDTQY
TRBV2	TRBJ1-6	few	ASSAQGQGNSPLH
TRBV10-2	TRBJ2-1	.	ASRPVTSGTDNEQF
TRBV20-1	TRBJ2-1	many	SATVPLPFSTGEQF
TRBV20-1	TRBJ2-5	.	SANSGRADQETQY
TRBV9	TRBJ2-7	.	ASSVQGALYEQY